The 13 T cell receptor beta chains reported below all come from one sample, sequenced in a study of control samples from healthy donors and cancer patients. Repertoires were generated with immunoSEQ multiplex PCR, while TCRdb's copy carries only in-frame clones and drops some. The sample has 150,000 or so clones; just over 85% are singletons. Sequences were obtained from blood. The source is a young man in good health.

The chain joins TRBV9 to TRBJ2-3; 8 positions match TRBD2. Germline V gene data show CDR1 as SGDLS and CDR2 as YYNGEE. The CDR3 spans 17 residues. V was clipped by 0 bases and J by 2 bases; unmatched bases: 8. CDR3 in amino acids: CASSVEGAGDHTDTQYF. The CDR3 nucleotides are TGTGCCAGCAGCGTAGAGGGAGCGGGGGATCACACAGATACGCAGTATTTT. The whole variable domain, filled in from reference TRBV9 and TRBJ2-3, reads DSGVTQTPKHLITATGQRVTLRCSPRSGDLSVYWYQQSLDQGLQFLIQYYNGEERAKGNILERFSAQQFPDLHSELNLSSLELGDSALYFCASSVEGAGDHTDTQYFGPGTRLTVL.

V usage is TRBV12-3 or TRBV12-4 and J usage is TRBJ1-6; D is unresolved. With 7 bases removed from V and 5 bases from J, the gap between germline ends came to 9 bases. The CDR3 spans 13 residues. In DNA, the CDR3 is TGTGCCAGCACTCCCGCTGATAATTCACCCCTCCACTTT. Its translation is CASTPADNSPLHF.

This chain uses TRBV3-1 (or the pseudogene TRBV3-2) with TRBJ1-5; no clear D. The CDR3 length is 14 residues. Germline V gene data show CDR1 as LGHDT and CDR2 as YNNKEL (reference sequence). Trimming took 3 bases from V and 2 from J, leaving 8 bases between them. The CDR3, as DNA: TGTGCCAGCAGCCATTATGGTGGCAATCAGCCCCAGCATTTT. Its translation is CASSHYGGNQPQHF.

The chain joins TRBV1 to TRBJ2-3; the table calls TRBD2, which could not be checked here. TRBV1 is labeled a pseudogene. CDR3 length: 19 amino acids. CDR3: CTSSQGTSGGNIPTDTQYF. The CDR3, as DNA: TGCACCAGCAGCCAAGGGACTAGCGGGGGGAACATACCCACAGATACGCAGTATTTT.

The J gene is TRBJ2-1, the V gene TRBV28, with 10 bases identical to TRBD1. The V segment lost 5 bases and the J segment 3 bases; nucleotides outside the gene matches: 10. This CDR3 comprises 17 residues. CDR1 and CDR2 (germline): MDHEN, SYDVKM. CDR3 sequence: CASSIGTGDLLYNEQFF. In DNA, the CDR3 is TGTGCCAGCAGTATTGGGACAGGGGACCTCCTCTACAATGAGCAGTTCTTC.

This clone turned up a few times. The chain recombines TRBV14 with TRBJ2-5; 12 bases fit TRBD2. J gave up 5 bases and V 3 bases, and 4 bases lay outside the gene matches. The CDR3 loop spans 15 amino acids. In germline, CDR1 is SGHDN, CDR2 FVKESK. The CDR3 here is CASSQGLAGGETQYF. CDR3 bases: TGTGCCAGCAGCCAGGGACTAGCGGGCGGGGAGACCCAGTACTTC.

The chain has TRBV6-6 and TRBJ1-4; tentatively, D is TRBD1 (5 bases). Looked up from germline, CDR1 is MNHNY and CDR2 is SVGAGI (reference sequence). Trimming removed 5 bases from V and 1 base from J, with 11 bases in between. The CDR3 runs 15 residues. CDR3 bases: TGTGCCAGCAGTAGCACGGGGGGAACTAATGAAAAACTGTTTTTT. This sequence encodes CASSSTGGTNEKLFF.

The rearrangement links TRBV9 to TRBJ2-7; D tentatively fits TRBD1 or TRBD2 (5 bases each). This CDR3 is built from 13 residues. In germline, CDR1 is SGDLS, CDR2 YYNGEE. Trimming stripped 3 bases from V and 3 bases from J, with 10 bases between. The CDR3 reads CASSAGTDYEQYF. The CDR3, as DNA: TGTGCCAGCAGCGCTGGGACGGACTACGAGCAGTACTTC.

This clone appeared once. The chain is built from TRBV5-4 and TRBJ2-5; D is possibly TRBD2 (6 bases). V lost 4 bases to trimming and J lost 4 bases, with 14 bases between them. The CDR3 runs to 14 residues. The germline V gene has CDR1 SGHNT and CDR2 YYREEE (reference sequence). CDR3 in amino acids: CASSPPGVPETQYF. The CDR3 DNA reads as TGTGCCAGCAGCCCACCGGGGGTCCCAGAGACCCAGTACTTC.

The chain joins TRBV24-1 to TRBJ2-2, with a tentative D call TRBD2 (6 bases). CDR1 is KGHDR and CDR2 is SFDVKD in the germline V gene. The CDR3 runs 14 residues. V was cut by 2 bases and J by 4 bases, with 7 bases left in between. The CDR3 nucleotides are TGTGCCACCAGTGATTGGGGAGGCACCGGGGAGCTGTTTTTT. Translation gives CATSDWGGTGELFF.

The chain employs TRBV6-4 and TRBJ2-7; 7 bases align to TRBD1. The V segment lost 6 bases and the J segment 6 bases; nucleotides outside the gene matches: 5. CDR3 length: 12 amino acids. The germline V gene encodes CDR1 MRHNA and CDR2 SNTAGT. Here the CDR3 reads CASRTGLSEQYF. Here the CDR3 DNA reads TGTGCCAGCAGGACAGGGTTAAGCGAGCAGTACTTC.

The chain has TRBV10-3 and TRBJ1-3; tentative D call: TRBD1 (5 bases). CDR1 ENHRY and CDR2 SYGVKD come from the germline V gene. V lost 6 bases and J 4 bases, leaving 16 bases between the germline ends. This CDR3 has 15 amino acids. The CDR3 loop is CAIRANQGSGNTIYF. The CDR3 region has the DNA TGTGCCATCAGGGCTAACCAGGGATCAGGAAACACCATATATTTT.

The V gene is TRBV6-2 or TRBV6-3, the J gene TRBJ2-7, with D maybe TRBD1 (5 bases). This CDR3 is built from 18 residues. Germline V CDR1 and CDR2: MNHEY, SVGEGT. The V and J ends lost 3 bases and 2 bases respectively, with 23 bases between them. The CDR3 DNA reads as TGTGCCAGCAGTTATCCGCGCCACACAGGCGACGGAACCTACGAGCAGTACTTC. Its translation: CASSYPRHTGDGTYEQYF.